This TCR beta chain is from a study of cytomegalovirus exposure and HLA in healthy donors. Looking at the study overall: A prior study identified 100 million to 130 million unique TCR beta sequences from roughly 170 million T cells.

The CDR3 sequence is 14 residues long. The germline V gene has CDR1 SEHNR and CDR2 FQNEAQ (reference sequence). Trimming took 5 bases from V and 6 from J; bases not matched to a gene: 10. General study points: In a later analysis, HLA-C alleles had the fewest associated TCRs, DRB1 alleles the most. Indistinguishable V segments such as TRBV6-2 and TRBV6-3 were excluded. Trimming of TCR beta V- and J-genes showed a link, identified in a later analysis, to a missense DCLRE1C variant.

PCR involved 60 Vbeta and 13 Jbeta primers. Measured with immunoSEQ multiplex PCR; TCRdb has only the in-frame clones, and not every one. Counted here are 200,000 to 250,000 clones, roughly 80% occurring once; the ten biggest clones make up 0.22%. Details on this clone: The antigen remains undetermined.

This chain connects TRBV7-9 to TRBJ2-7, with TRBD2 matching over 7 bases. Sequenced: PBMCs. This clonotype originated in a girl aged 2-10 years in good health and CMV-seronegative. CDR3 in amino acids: CASSLGREPREQYF. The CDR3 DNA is TGTGCCAGCAGCCTAGGGCGGGAGCCCCGCGAGCAGTACTTC.